The sequence of this T cell receptor (beta chain) was determined in a study of graft-versus-host responses after intestinal transplantation. Findings of the study overall: In recipient marrow, GvH clones were found, and some appeared first in ileum or blood.

As regards this clone: Its antigen is not identified.

The assay was immunoSEQ multiplex PCR, and TCRdb's table has in-frame clones only and misses some. This sample has 80,000 to 100,000 clones, with roughly 92% found just once. The CDR3 sequence is 17 residues long. V was cut by 4 bases and J by 2 bases, with 18 bases left in between. CDR1 is MGHDK, CDR2 SYGVNS, per germline. The chain recombines TRBV25-1 with TRBJ2-1; perhaps TRBD1 as D (5 bases). The TCR comes from a human donor who received an intestinal transplant. The sample was unstimulated CD4+ T cells sorted from spleen or lymph node cells, taken before intestinal transplant. The chain's CDR3 is CASSGRDDREAYNEQFF. The CDR3 DNA follows: TGTGCCAGCAGTGGAAGGGATGACAGAGAAGCCTACAATGAGCAGTTCTTC.